This TCR beta chain was captured in a study of T cell repertoires in cytomegalovirus infection. Points from the study as a whole: Cumulative frequency of public TCR beta families picked out carriers of CMV plus the relevant HLA.

TCRdb processed the reads anew with MiXCR; each CDR3 protein has one entry. In the table there are some 220,000 distinct CDR3 sequences, 10% to 15% of which are singletons. In this sample, this clonotype turned up many times. Its antigen is still unknown. The CDR3 has 18 residues. Trimming cost V 4 bases and J 7 bases; bases outside gene matches: 17. CDR1 is MNHEY and CDR2 is SVGEGT in the germline V gene. The V gene is TRBV6-2 or TRBV6-3, the J gene TRBJ1-1; TRBD1 matches at 11 bases. The receptor was isolated from a human donor in good health (CMV status not recorded). Some clones in this sample may be carry-over from other donors' samples. The sequenced sample was PBMCs. The CDR3 DNA sequence: TGTGCCAGCAGTTCGGCTCCCCCCCGGGACAGGGGGAATGGTGAAGCTTTCTTT. Amino acids: CASSSAPPRDRGNGEAFF.